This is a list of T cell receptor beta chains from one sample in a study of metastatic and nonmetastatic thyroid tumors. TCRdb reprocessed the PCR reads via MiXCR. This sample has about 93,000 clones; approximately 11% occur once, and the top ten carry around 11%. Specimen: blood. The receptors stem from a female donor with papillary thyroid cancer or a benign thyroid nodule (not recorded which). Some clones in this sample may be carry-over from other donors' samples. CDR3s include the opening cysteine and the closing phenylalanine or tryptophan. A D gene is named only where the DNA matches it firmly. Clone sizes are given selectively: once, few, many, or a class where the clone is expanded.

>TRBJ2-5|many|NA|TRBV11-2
TGTGCCAGCAGCCCTTCGGGGCGAACCCAGTACTTC
CASSPSGRTQYF
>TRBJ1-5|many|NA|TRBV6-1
TGTGCCAGCAGTGCCGGGGCAGGGAATCAGCCCCAGCATTTT
CASSAGAGNQPQHF
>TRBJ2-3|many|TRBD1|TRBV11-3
TGTGCCAGCAGCTTAGTATTCTACGGACAGGGCTCCACAGATACGCAGTATTTT
CASSLVFYGQGSTDTQYF
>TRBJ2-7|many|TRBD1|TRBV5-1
TGCGCCAGCAGCCTAACAGGGGAAGAGCAGTACTTC
CASSLTGEEQYF
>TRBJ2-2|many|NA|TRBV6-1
TGTGCCAGCAGTGAAGGAGGGGGGGGCCCCCCCGGGGAGCTGTTTTTT
CASSEGGGGPPGELFF
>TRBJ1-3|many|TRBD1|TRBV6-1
TGTGCCAGCAGTGAAGCGGACAGGATCTCTGGAAACACCATATATTTT
CASSEADRISGNTIYF
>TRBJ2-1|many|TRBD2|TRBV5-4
TGTGCCAGCAGCAGGACTAGCGGGATTATTTTCTTC
CASSRTSGIIFF
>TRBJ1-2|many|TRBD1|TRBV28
TGTGCCAGCAGTTTAGGACAGGGTACCTATGGCTACACCTTC
CASSLGQGTYGYTF
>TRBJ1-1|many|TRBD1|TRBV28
TGTGCCAGCAAAACAGGGGACACTGAAGCTTTCTTT
CASKTGDTEAFF
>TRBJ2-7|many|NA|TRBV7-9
TGTGCCAGCAGCGTTAGTATCGAGCAGTACTTC
CASSVSIEQYF
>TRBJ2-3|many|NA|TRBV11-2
TGTGCCAGCAGCTTAGGTGCCCCCGGGAGTTTCACAGATACGCAGTATTTT
CASSLGAPGSFTDTQYF
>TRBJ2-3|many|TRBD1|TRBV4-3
TGCGCCAGCAGCCCAGCAGTACAGGGGGTATTAAATACGCAGTATTTT
CASSPAVQGVLNTQYF
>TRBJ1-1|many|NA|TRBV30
TGTGCCTGGGGGTTGGGGGGGCCGAACACTGAAGCTTTCTTT
CAWGLGGPNTEAFF
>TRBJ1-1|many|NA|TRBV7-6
TGTGCCAGCAGCCCACTTGGGGCCAGGGGCACTGAAGCTTTCTTT
CASSPLGARGTEAFF
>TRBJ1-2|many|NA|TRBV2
TGTGCCAGCAGTGTTATAGGAGGGTCCGGCTACACCTTC
CASSVIGGSGYTF
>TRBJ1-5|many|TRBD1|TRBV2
TGTGCCAGCACCGGGGGGACAGGGGGTCAGCCCCAGCATTTT
CASTGGTGGQPQHF
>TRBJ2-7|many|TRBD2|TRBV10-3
TGTGCCATCAGCCCCGGGACTAGCGTTTACGAGCAGTACTTC
CAISPGTSVYEQYF
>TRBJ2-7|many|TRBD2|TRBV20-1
TGCAGTGCTAGAGCGGGGGCTAGCGGGATCCCCTCCTCCTACGAGCAGTACTTC
CSARAGASGIPSSYEQYF
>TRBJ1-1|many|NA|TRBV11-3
TGTGCCAGCAGCCAAGACGGGTACACTAAAGCTTTCTTT
CASSQDGYTKAFF
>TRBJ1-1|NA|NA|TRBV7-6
TGTGCCAGCAGCTTAGGAAATAAAGGGAACACTGAAGCTTTCTTT
CASSLGNKGNTEAFF
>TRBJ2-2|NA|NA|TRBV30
TGTGCCTGGAGTGTACTGCCAGGGAGGCTCACCGGGGAGCTGTTTTTT
CAWSVLPGRLTGELFF
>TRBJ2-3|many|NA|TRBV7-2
TGTGCCAGCAGCCTGGGCTTCACAGATACGCAGTATTTT
CASSLGFTDTQYF
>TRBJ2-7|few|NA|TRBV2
TGTGCCAGCAGTGATAAGTACTACGAGCAGTACTTC
CASSDKYYEQYF
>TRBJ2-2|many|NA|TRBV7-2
TGTGCCAGCAGCCGCACGTGGGTAACCGGGGAGCTGTTTTTT
CASSRTWVTGELFF
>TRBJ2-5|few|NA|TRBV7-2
TGTGCCAGCAGCCAGAGGACAGAGACCGAGTACTTC
CASSQRTETEYF
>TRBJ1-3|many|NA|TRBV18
TGTGCCAGCTCCGCTAACTCTGGAAACACCATATATTTT
CASSANSGNTIYF
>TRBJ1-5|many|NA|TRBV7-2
TGTGCCAGCAGCTTAGCGGGTACTCAAGGGCAGCCCCAGCATTTT
CASSLAGTQGQPQHF
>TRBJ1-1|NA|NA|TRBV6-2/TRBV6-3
TGTGCCAGCAGCTACTCCGGCAGTTTTGAAGCTTTCTTT
CASSYSGSFEAFF
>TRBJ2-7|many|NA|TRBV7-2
TGTGCCAGCAGCTTAGACGTGAACTCCTACGAGCAGTACTTC
CASSLDVNSYEQYF
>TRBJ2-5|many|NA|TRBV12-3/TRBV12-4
TGTGCCAGCAGTTTCAGCCAGACCCAGTACTTC
CASSFSQTQYF
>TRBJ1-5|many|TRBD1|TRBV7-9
TGTGCCAGCAGCTTCGAAGGGGGCGGCAATCAGCCCCAGCATTTT
CASSFEGGGNQPQHF
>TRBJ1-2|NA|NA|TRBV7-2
TGTGCCAGCAGCCCAGACAGGCCCTATTTCTACACCTTC
CASSPDRPYFYTF
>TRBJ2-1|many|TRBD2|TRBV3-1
TGTGCCAGCAGCCAGATTCTAGCGGACTACAATGAGCAGTTCTTC
CASSQILADYNEQFF
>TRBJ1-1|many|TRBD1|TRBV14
TGTGCCAGCAGTTACAGGGGGCGCGATGAAGCTTTCTTT
CASSYRGRDEAFF
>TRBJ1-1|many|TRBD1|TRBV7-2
TGTGCCAGCAGCTTAGGACTCGGACAGGATCAGGGATCAGCTTTCTTT
CASSLGLGQDQGSAFF
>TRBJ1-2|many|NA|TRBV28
TGTGCCAGCAGTTCTGGACAGTCCTTCTATGGCTACACCTTC
CASSSGQSFYGYTF
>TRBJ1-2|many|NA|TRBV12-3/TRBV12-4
TGTGCCAGCAGTTTAAGGGGTCCCGGTGGCTACACCTTC
CASSLRGPGGYTF
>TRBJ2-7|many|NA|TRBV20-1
TGCAGTGCAACTACGGGGAAAGTCTACGAGCAGTACTTC
CSATTGKVYEQYF
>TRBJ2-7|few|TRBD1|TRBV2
TGTGCCAGCAGGTATGGACAGGGAGACGAGCAGTACTTT
CASRYGQGDEQYF
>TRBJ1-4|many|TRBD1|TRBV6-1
TGTGCCAGCAGACACCCGGGACAGGGGGTAGCGGCTGAAAAACTGTTTTTT
CASRHPGQGVAAEKLFF
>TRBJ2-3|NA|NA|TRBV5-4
TGTGCCAGAAGCTTGATGGATACGCAGTATTTT
CARSLMDTQYF
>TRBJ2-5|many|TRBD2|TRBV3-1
TGTGCCAGCAGCCCACTAGCGGGAGAGACTCAGTACTTC
CASSPLAGETQYF
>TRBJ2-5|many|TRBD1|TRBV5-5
TGTGCCAGCAGCTTCCTAGGACAGGTCCAAGAGACCCAGTACTTC
CASSFLGQVQETQYF
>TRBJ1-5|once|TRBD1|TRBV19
TGTGCCAGTAGTGTCTCCAGGGGGCTTAGCAATCAGCCACAGCATTTT
CASSVSRGLSNQPQHF
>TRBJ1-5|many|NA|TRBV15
TGTGCCACCAGCAGAGATGATTGGGGGCCCAATCAGCCCCAGCATTTT
CATSRDDWGPNQPQHF